This note documents a single TCR beta chain sequence. This entry comes from a study of blood T cell repertoires in COVID-19. Study-wide context: The samples span acute and convalescent COVID-19 from the United States, Italy and Spain. The cDNA or gDNA used as material had been derived from T cells, B-cell-depleted T cells, or PBMCs.

In the original processing: Amplification from reference gene primers served as the basis for estimated nucleated cell counts. Some clones are missing from TCRdb's copy, which holds only in-frame ones; the method was immunoSEQ multiplex PCR. V and J calls and clone size come straight from that table; D and trimming were deduced from the DNA. Of hundreds of thousands of clones listed, about nine tenths are singletons. Germline V gene lookup returns CDR1 LNHDA and CDR2 SQIVND (reference sequence). The junction had 11 bases not matched to a gene; V was cut back by 5 bases and J by 5 bases. The CDR3 sequence is 15 residues long.

This rearrangement joins TRBV19 to TRBJ2-7; 8 nucleotides line up with TRBD1. The sequence was obtained from a woman in her twenties or thirties with active or convalescent COVID-19. What was sequenced was peripheral blood. For the CDR3, the DNA is TGTGCCAGTAGTCCCCGGGGCAGGGGGCGCCACGAGCAGTACTTC. This encodes CASSPRGRGRHEQYF. Full variable domain (missing parts from reference TRBV19 and TRBJ2-7): DGGITQSPKYLFRKEGQNVTLSCEQNLNHDAMYWYRQDPGQGLRLIYYSQIVNDFQKGDIAEGYSVSREKKESFPLTVTSAQKNPTAFYLCASSPRGRGRHEQYFGPGTRLTVT.